The clone carrying this T cell receptor (beta chain) came up once. Its antigen is unidentified. This record comes from a study of a mutant IDH1 vaccine in newly diagnosed glioma. About the research overall: Vaccination was launched 4-6 weeks after radiotherapy alone, or with temozolomide cycles. Treated patients showed a male proportion of approximately 62%, a female proportion of about 38%, and a mean age of about 44 years. The earlier regimen, radiotherapy, temozolomide, or both, was most often both. Visit V12 was conducted at week 35 as the safety follow-up. Visit V13 came later, at week 47.

The time point here: week 47, end of study. Topical imiquimod accompanied each vaccine dose, which consisted of 300 ug of mutant IDH1 20-mer peptide. Using immunoSEQ multiplex PCR, the repertoire was profiled, and TCRdb retains in-frame clones only, with some absent. The table records about 56,000 clones, 60% to 80% of them present only once. Material: PBMCs, obtained from a glioma patient whose treatment included an IDH1 peptide vaccine. The clonotype originates from a man in his forties or fifties with glioma.

CDR3 nucleotides: TGTGCCAGTAGTATGGGGCCCGATCTGGGGAACACTGAAGCTTTCTTT. This codes for CASSMGPDLGNTEAFF. V gene TRBV19 combines with J gene TRBJ1-1; TRBD1 might be the D (5 bases). V gave up 3 bases and J gave up 1 base, with 15 bases separating them. Germline lookup yields CDR1 LNHDA and CDR2 SQIVND (reference sequence). CDR3 length: 16 amino acids.